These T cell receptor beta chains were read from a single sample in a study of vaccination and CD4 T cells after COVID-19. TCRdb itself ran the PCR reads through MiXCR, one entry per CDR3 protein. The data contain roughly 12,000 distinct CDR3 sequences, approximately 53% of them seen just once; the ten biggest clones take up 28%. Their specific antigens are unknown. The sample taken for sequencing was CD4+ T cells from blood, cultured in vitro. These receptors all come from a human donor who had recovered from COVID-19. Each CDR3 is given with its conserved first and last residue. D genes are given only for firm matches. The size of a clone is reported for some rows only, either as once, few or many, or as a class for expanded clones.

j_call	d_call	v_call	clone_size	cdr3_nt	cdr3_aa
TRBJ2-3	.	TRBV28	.	TGTGCCAGCAGTTGGACGGGGAGGGATACGCAGTATTTT	CASSWTGRDTQYF
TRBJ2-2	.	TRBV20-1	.	TGCAGTGCTAGCCGTAGCGGGTGGGGGGCAGCGACCGGGGAGCTGTTTTTT	CSASRSGWGAATGELFF
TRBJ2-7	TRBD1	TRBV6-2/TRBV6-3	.	TGTGCCAGCACGAGGGGGCAGGTCGAGCAGTACTTC	CASTRGQVEQYF
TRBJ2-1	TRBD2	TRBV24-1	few	TGTGCCACCAGTGATCCTTCTAGCGGGAGGATCGATGAGCAGTTCTTC	CATSDPSSGRIDEQFF
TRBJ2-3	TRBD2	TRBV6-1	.	TGTGCCAGCAGTCATCCGCTAGCGGGGGGGCCCGCAGATACGCAGTATTTT	CASSHPLAGGPADTQYF
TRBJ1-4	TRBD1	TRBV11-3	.	TGTGCCAGCAGCCGACAGGGCGCAACTAATGAAAAACTGTTTTTT	CASSRQGATNEKLFF
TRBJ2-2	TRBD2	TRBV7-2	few	TGTGCCAGCAGCTTAGGCGGGGGGACGAACACCGGGGAGCTGTTTTTT	CASSLGGGTNTGELFF
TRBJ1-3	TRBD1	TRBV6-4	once	TGTGCCAGCAGTGCCCGTCACCGGGACAGTAGGGGAAACACCATATATTTT	CASSARHRDSRGNTIYF
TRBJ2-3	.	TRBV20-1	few	TGCAGTGCTAGCCCACGACTAGGAAGCACAGATACGCAGTATTTT	CSASPRLGSTDTQYF
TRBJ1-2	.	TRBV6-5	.	TGTGCCAGCAGTTACGGGGGGGGTAACTATGGCTACACCTTC	CASSYGGGNYGYTF